Listed here are 21 T cell receptor beta chains from one sample, sequenced in a study of blood T cell repertoires in COVID-19. The assay was immunoSEQ multiplex PCR, and TCRdb's table has in-frame clones only and misses some. The sample has some 50,000 clones; roughly 86% are singletons. Source material: peripheral blood. These receptors originate from a woman aged 60-75 years with acute or convalescent COVID-19.

The chain carries TRBV7-9 and TRBJ2-7, with a weak D call TRBD2 (6 bases). CDR3 length: 15 amino acids. Per germline, CDR1 SEHNR and CDR2 FQNEAQ (reference sequence). V was shortened by 5 bases and J by 0 bases, with 14 bases between the two germline ends. DNA for the CDR3: TGTGCCAGCAGCCCGGGGACTCTAGCCTCCTACGAGCAGTACTTC. Translated: CASSPGTLASYEQYF.

The gene calls are TRBV2 and TRBJ2-7; D may be TRBD2 (6 bases). Germline-derived CDR1 and CDR2 are SNHLY and FYNNEI. The CDR3 runs to 15 residues. Deletions cut 1 base from V and 2 bases from J, with 12 bases between. The CDR3 DNA follows: TGTGCCAGCAGTGAAGGCTCAGGGAGGCCCTACGAGCAGTACTTC. This gives the protein CASSEGSGRPYEQYF.

This chain joins TRBV2 and TRBJ1-1; D is unclear. CDR1 is SNHLY, CDR2 FYNNEI, per germline. The V end lost 2 bases, the J end lost 4 bases, and 11 bases lay between the germline ends. The CDR3 loop spans 14 amino acids. CDR3 protein: CASSETDPGTEAFF. DNA for the CDR3: TGTGCCAGCAGTGAAACCGACCCGGGCACTGAAGCTTTCTTT.

The rearrangement links TRBV28 to TRBJ1-2; 7 positions agree with TRBD1. Germline trimming cut 5 bases from V and 4 bases from J; bases unmatched to any gene: 7. CDR3 length equals 14 residues. Germline CDR1 MDHEN, CDR2 SYDVKM. Here the CDR3 reads CASSRQGSRYGYTF. The DNA of the CDR3 is TGTGCCAGCAGTCGACAGGGATCGCGCTATGGCTACACCTTC.

The chain couples TRBV10-3 to TRBJ2-3; the match to TRBD2 covers 10 bases. After removal of 2 bases from V and 1 base from J, the junction contained 3 bases not matched to a gene. Germline lookup yields CDR1 ENHRY and CDR2 SYGVKD. The CDR3 runs 16 residues. The CDR3 DNA follows: TGTGCCATCAGTGAGCTTCTAGCGGGGGGCACAGATACGCAGTATTTT. Its translation: CAISELLAGGTDTQYF.

The J gene is TRBJ1-2, the V gene TRBV15, with D unclear. The CDR3 contains 17 residues. V was clipped by 0 bases and J by 7 bases, with 21 bases between them. CDR1 is LNHNV, CDR2 YYDKDF, per germline (reference sequence). The CDR3 bases are TGTGCCACCAGCAGAGATCAAGTCCGGACGGGATCTATTGGCTACACCTTC. It yields the protein CATSRDQVRTGSIGYTF.

The rearrangement links TRBV5-1 to TRBJ2-1; 9 nucleotides agree with TRBD2. The CDR3 is 13 amino acids. The V segment lost 6 bases and the J segment 5 bases; nucleotides outside the gene matches: 3. Germline CDR1 SGHRS, CDR2 YFSETQ. The CDR3 sequence is CASNRLADNEQFF. CDR3 nucleotides: TGCGCCAGCAACCGACTAGCGGACAATGAGCAGTTCTTC.

The chain has TRBV5-1 and TRBJ1-1; 8 bases map to TRBD1. Germline V gives CDR1 SGHRS, CDR2 YFSETQ. The CDR3 contains 14 residues. Losses at the gene ends were 0 bases for V and 4 bases for J; bases not matched to a gene: 2. The CDR3 region has the DNA TGCGCCAGCAGCTTGGACAGGGGGGGCACTGAAGCTTTCTTT. It translates to CASSLDRGGTEAFF.

V gene TRBV9 combines with J gene TRBJ2-7, with TRBD1 identical over 7 bases. The V and J ends lost 3 bases and 0 bases, in that order; junction bases with no gene match: 3. The CDR3 has 14 residues. Germline V lookup: CDR1 SGDLS, CDR2 YYNGEE. The CDR3 sequence is CASSATGSSYEQYF. The CDR3 coding sequence is TGTGCCAGCAGCGCGACAGGGAGCTCCTACGAGCAGTACTTC.

V usage is TRBV28 and J usage is TRBJ1-1; 7 bases are shared with TRBD1. The length of the CDR3 is 12 residues. CDR1 and CDR2 from the germline V gene are MDHEN and SYDVKM. The ends lost 3 bases at V and 13 bases at J; junction bases unmatched: 8. CDR3 bases: TGTGCCAGCAGTTTCGAGGGGGCAGGGCGTTTCTTT. Its translation: CASSFEGAGRFF.

The chain carries TRBV18 and TRBJ2-1; 7 nucleotides align to TRBD2. V trimming: 3 bases; J trimming: 4 bases; junction bases outside the gene matches: 6. Germline-derived CDR1 and CDR2 are KGHSH and LQKENI. The CDR3 is made up of 15 amino acids. This CDR3 reads CASSPRTSEYNEQFF. DNA for the CDR3: TGTGCCAGCTCACCGAGGACTAGTGAGTACAATGAGCAGTTCTTC. Combining the CDR3 with reference TRBV18 and TRBJ2-1 gives the whole variable domain NAGVMQNPRHLVRRRGQEARLRCSPMKGHSHVYWYRQLPEEGLKFMVYLQKENIIDESGMPKERFSAEFPKEGPSILRIQQVVRGDSAAYFCASSPRTSEYNEQFFGPGTRLTVL.

CDR3 bases: TGTGCCAGTAGCTTGAAGGAAGGGACAAGTTTACGTCGTGTTTCACCCCTCCACTTT. It codes for CASSLKEGTSLRRVSPLHF. The chain is built from TRBV19 and TRBJ1-6; tentative D call: TRBD1 (6 bases). The V and J ends lost 6 bases and 9 bases respectively, with 30 bases between them. Germline-derived CDR1 and CDR2 are LNHDA and SQIVND (reference sequence). The CDR3 contains 19 residues.

The chain combines TRBV6-5 with TRBJ1-5; no definite D call. V was pared by 5 bases and J by 2 bases, with 13 bases between. The germline V gene has CDR1 MNHEY and CDR2 SVGAGI. The CDR3 runs 15 residues. The CDR3 sequence: CASSIDPSGNQPQHF. The CDR3 DNA follows: TGTGCCAGCAGTATCGACCCTAGCGGCAATCAGCCCCAGCATTTT.

The rearrangement joins TRBV15 to TRBJ1-2, with 8 bases aligning to TRBD1. CDR1 and CDR2 (germline): LNHNV, YYDKDF (reference sequence). Unmatched junction bases numbered 24, after V lost 0 bases and J lost 6 bases. The CDR3 loop spans 21 amino acids. CDR3 loop: CATSRDLAFYADKDRVHGYTF. CDR3 DNA: TGTGCCACCAGCAGAGATTTGGCCTTCTATGCCGACAAGGACAGGGTCCATGGCTACACCTTC.

Here the CDR3 reads CASSENSKRNEKLFF. The CDR3 DNA is TGTGCCAGCAGTGAAAACAGCAAACGTAATGAAAAACTGTTTTTT. This chain joins TRBV27 and TRBJ1-4; D gene uncertain. The V and J ends lost 5 bases and 4 bases respectively, with 14 bases between them. The CDR3 sequence is 15 residues long. Germline-derived CDR1 and CDR2 are MNHEY and SMNVEV (reference sequence).

The chain has TRBV7-9 and TRBJ1-5, with TRBD1 matching over 7 bases. The junction had 6 bases not matched to a gene; V was cut back by 0 bases and J by 1 base. The CDR3 has 17 residues. Germline CDR1 and CDR2: SEHNR and FQNEAQ (reference sequence). The CDR3 region is CASSLAGTARSNQPQHF. The CDR3 nucleotides are TGTGCCAGCAGCTTAGCAGGGACAGCACGGAGCAATCAGCCCCAGCATTTT.

V is TRBV7-2 and J is TRBJ2-7; 11 positions match TRBD2. The CDR3 has 16 residues. CDR1 and CDR2 (germline): SGHTA, FQGNSA. The junction had 3 bases not matched to a gene; V was cut back by 0 bases and J by 2 bases. The CDR3 nucleotides are TGTGCCAGCAGCTTAGCTTTTAGCGGGAGGGCCTACGAGCAGTACTTC. It encodes CASSLAFSGRAYEQYF. Based on the CDR3 plus reference TRBV7-2 and TRBJ2-7, the full variable domain is GAGVSQSPSNKVTEKGKDVELRCDPISGHTALYWYRQSLGQGLEFLIYFQGNSAPDKSGLPSDRFSAERTGGSVSTLTIQRTQQEDSAVYLCASSLAFSGRAYEQYFGPGTRLTVT.

The V call is TRBV27, the J call TRBJ2-1, with 12 bases matching TRBD2. The J segment lost 9 bases and the V segment lost 5 bases, leaving 5 bases of the junction unmatched. The CDR3 extends over 14 amino acids. CDR1 MNHEY and CDR2 SMNVEV come from the germline V gene (reference sequence). The CDR3 DNA sequence: TGTGCCAGCAGTCCGTCTAGCGGGAGGGTTGAGCAGTTCTTC. Translation: CASSPSSGRVEQFF.

The J gene is TRBJ1-1, the V gene TRBV14; a weak D match, TRBD1 (5 bases). The germline CDR1 and CDR2 sequences are SGHDN and FVKESK. CDR3 size: 18 residues. Deletions cut 4 bases from V and 1 base from J, with 22 bases between. CDR3 sequence: CASSLGSHGGGWNTEAFF. For the CDR3, the DNA is TGTGCCAGCAGCCTTGGATCTCACGGGGGAGGATGGAACACTGAAGCTTTCTTT.

DNA of the CDR3: TGTGCCAGCAGCCAAGGGGGAATGGGGGCCATAAGTAGCACAGATACGCAGTATTTT. It yields the protein CASSQGGMGAISSTDTQYF. This chain joins TRBV3-1 (or the pseudogene TRBV3-2) and TRBJ2-3; D is perhaps TRBD1 (6 bases). The germline CDR1 and CDR2 sequences are LGHDT and YNNKEL (reference sequence). V dropped 1 base and J dropped 0 bases, with 20 bases sitting between them. The CDR3 has 19 residues.

V gene TRBV3-1 (or the pseudogene TRBV3-2) combines with J gene TRBJ1-2, with D possibly TRBD1 on 5 matching bases. Trimming took 3 bases from V and 4 from J, leaving 18 bases between them. In germline, CDR1 is LGHDT, CDR2 YNNKEL (reference sequence). The CDR3 spans 16 residues. The CDR3: CASSHPLTALGYGYTF. The DNA of the CDR3 is TGTGCCAGCAGCCACCCCCTGACAGCTTTGGGCTATGGCTACACCTTC.